The clone carrying this TCR beta chain was seen ten or more times. Its antigen is currently unknown. TCRdb used MiXCR to reprocess the reads, holding one entry per CDR3 protein. The sample has around 440,000 distinct CDR3 sequences; around 11% are singletons. This record belongs to a study of T cell repertoires in cytomegalovirus infection. About the research overall: TCR beta signatures that were public indicated CMV infection and matching HLA type.

V shed 5 bases and J 6 bases; nucleotides not matched to a gene: 9. Per the germline V gene, CDR1 is MNHEY and CDR2 is SVGEGT. CDR3 length equals 15 residues. The study, taken as a whole, reports: The ex vivo response was dominated by HLA-C-restricted CMV-specific TCR beta clonotypes.

Material for sequencing was PBMCs. The J gene is TRBJ1-2, the V gene TRBV6-2 or TRBV6-3, with 10 nucleotides matching TRBD1. The clonotype originates from a human donor in good health (CMV status not recorded). Some clones in this sample may be carry-over from other donors' samples. CDR3 region: CASSTNDRGRNGYTF. The CDR3 bases are TGTGCCAGCAGTACCAACGACAGGGGGCGGAATGGCTACACCTTC.